Shown below are 8 T cell receptor beta chains from a single sample sequenced in a study of T cells expressing NK-cell markers (dated by TCRdb to the early 2020s). Libraries were constructed by 5' RACE. Sequencing used an Illumina HiSeq 2000. Each entry corresponds to one CDR3 protein sequence from reads that TCRdb reprocessed, and DNA is not given. The table for this sample records about 150,000 distinct CDR3 sequences. The ten largest clones take up roughly a third of the sample. Sequencing was performed on blood T cells: a sorted CD56 or NKG2C T cell subset, CD4+ or CD8+ T cells, or bulk PBMC T cells (not recorded which). The receptors here all came from a woman aged 45-65 years in good health. Donor details come from another sample of the same person, matched by shared clones.

J is TRBJ2-1 and V is TRBV5-6. Germline values: CDR1 SGHDT, CDR2 YYEEEE. The CDR3 covers 14 residues. The CDR3 sequence is CASSWGSGYNEQFF.

The chain recombines TRBV6-2 or TRBV6-3 with TRBJ2-1; the TCRdb call, TRBD1, lacks DNA for checking. The CDR3 has 14 residues. CDR1 is MNHEY, CDR2 SVGEGT, per germline. CDR3 region: CASSYEFGGDEQFF.

The J gene is TRBJ2-3, the V gene TRBV3-1; the TCRdb D gene call, TRBD1, has no DNA to confirm it. This CDR3 comprises 17 residues. The V gene's germline CDR1 is LGHDT and CDR2 YNNKEL (reference sequence). CDR3 sequence: CASSHQGQGWITDTQYF.

V gene TRBV24-1 combines with J gene TRBJ2-3; checking the TCRdb D call of TRBD2 is not possible without DNA. This CDR3 is 17 amino acids long. The germline CDR1 and CDR2 sequences are KGHDR and SFDVKD. CDR3 in amino acids: CATSNPGLAGVQDTQYF.

The chain combines TRBV29-1 with TRBJ2-7; the TRBD1 assignment by TCRdb is unverifiable without DNA. CDR1 SQVTM and CDR2 ANQGSEA come from the germline V gene. The CDR3 is 14 residues long. The CDR3 reads CSVAGTDNDYEQYF.

This CDR3 reads CASSLSGSYNEQFF. The V call is TRBV7-9, the J call TRBJ2-1. This CDR3 comprises 14 residues. Germline-derived CDR1 and CDR2 are SEHNR and FQNEAQ (reference sequence).

The rearrangement links TRBV5-8 to TRBJ2-2; TCRdb calls TRBD1, which cannot be checked without DNA. Germline V gene data show CDR1 as SGHTS and CDR2 as YDEGEE. The length of the CDR3 is 15 residues. CDR3: CASSLTGWTTGELFF.

The V call is TRBV10-2, the J call TRBJ2-1; without DNA, the TCRdb call of TRBD1 cannot be checked. CDR1 and CDR2 from the germline V gene are WSHSY and SAAADI. This CDR3 is 14 amino acids long. The CDR3 reads CASSSASSYNEQFF.